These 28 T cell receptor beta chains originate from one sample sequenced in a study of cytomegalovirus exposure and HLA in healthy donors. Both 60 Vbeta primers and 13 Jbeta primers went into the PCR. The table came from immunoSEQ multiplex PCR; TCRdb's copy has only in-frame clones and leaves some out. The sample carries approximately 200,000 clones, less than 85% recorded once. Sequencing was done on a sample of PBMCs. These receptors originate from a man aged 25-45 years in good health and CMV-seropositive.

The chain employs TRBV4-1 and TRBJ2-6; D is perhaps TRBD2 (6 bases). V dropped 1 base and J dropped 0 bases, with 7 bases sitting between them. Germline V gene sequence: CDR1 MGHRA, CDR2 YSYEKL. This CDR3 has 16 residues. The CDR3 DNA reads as TGCGCCAGCAGCCAAGGGGAGGCCTCTGGGGCCAACGTCCTGACTTTC. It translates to CASSQGEASGANVLTF.

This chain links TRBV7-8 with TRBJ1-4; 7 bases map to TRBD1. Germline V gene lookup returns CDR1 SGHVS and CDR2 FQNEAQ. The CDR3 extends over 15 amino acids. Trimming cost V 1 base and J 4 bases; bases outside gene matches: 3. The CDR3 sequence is CASSLGGGVNEKLFF. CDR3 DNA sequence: TGTGCCAGCAGCTTAGGAGGGGGCGTTAATGAAAAACTGTTTTTT.

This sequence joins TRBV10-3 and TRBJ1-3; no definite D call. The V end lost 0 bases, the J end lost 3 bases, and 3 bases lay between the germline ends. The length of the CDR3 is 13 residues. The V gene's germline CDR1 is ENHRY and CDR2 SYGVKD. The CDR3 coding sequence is TGTGCCATCAGTGAGTCCAGTGGAAACACCATATATTTT. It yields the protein CAISESSGNTIYF.

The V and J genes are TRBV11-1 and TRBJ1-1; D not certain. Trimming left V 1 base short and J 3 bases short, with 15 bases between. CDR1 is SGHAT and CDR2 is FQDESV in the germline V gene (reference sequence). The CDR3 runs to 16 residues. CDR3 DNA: TGTGCCAGCAGCTTAGGGGGAGGGCAGGCCTACACTGAAGCTTTCTTT. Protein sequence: CASSLGGGQAYTEAFF.

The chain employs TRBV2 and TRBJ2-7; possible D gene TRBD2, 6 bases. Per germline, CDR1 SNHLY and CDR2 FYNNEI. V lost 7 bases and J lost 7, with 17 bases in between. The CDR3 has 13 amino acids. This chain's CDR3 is CASTPGVTGEQYF. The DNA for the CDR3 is TGTGCCAGCACCCCGGGAGTGACTGGAGAGCAGTACTTC.

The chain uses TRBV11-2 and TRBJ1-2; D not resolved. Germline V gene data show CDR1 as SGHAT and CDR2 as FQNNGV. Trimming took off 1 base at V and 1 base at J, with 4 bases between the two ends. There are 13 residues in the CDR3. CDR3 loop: CASSLAINYGYTF. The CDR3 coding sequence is TGTGCCAGCAGCTTAGCCATTAACTATGGCTACACCTTC.

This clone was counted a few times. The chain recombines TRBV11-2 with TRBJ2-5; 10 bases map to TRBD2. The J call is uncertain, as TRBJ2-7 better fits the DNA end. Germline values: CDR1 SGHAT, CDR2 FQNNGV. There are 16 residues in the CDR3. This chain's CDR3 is CASSYGAGGLPREQYF. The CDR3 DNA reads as TGTGCCAGCAGCTACGGAGCGGGAGGGCTTCCCCGCGAGCAGTACTTC.

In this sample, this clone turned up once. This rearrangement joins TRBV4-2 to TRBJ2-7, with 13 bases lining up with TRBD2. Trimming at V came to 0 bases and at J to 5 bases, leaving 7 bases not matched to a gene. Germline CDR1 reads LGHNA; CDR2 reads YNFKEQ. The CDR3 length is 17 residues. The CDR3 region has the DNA TGTGCCAGCAGCCAAGACATTCTTGGACTAGCGGGAGACGAGCAGTACTTC. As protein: CASSQDILGLAGDEQYF.

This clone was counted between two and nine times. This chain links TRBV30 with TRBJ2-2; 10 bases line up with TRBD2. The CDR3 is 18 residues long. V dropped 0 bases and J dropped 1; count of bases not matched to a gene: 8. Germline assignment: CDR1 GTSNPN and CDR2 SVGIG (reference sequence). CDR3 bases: TGTGCCTGGAGTGTATATAGCGGGAGGTCCGTGAACACCGGGGAGCTGTTTTTT. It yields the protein CAWSVYSGRSVNTGELFF.

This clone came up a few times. For the CDR3, the DNA is TGCGCCAGCGCATCCGGGACAGGGTGGTACGAGCAGTACTTC. This sequence encodes CASASGTGWYEQYF. The V and J genes are TRBV5-1 and TRBJ2-7; 9 bases are shared with TRBD1. Germline lookup yields CDR1 SGHRS and CDR2 YFSETQ. The CDR3 runs 14 residues. The V segment lost 7 bases and the J segment 4 bases; nucleotides outside the gene matches: 9.

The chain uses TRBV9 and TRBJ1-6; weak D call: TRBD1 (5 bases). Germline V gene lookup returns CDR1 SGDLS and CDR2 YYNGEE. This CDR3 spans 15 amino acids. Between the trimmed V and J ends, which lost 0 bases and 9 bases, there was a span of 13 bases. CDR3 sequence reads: CASSVEAQAISPLHF. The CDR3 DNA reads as TGTGCCAGCAGCGTAGAGGCACAGGCAATTTCACCCCTCCACTTT. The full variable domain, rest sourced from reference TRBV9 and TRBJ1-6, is DSGVTQTPKHLITATGQRVTLRCSPRSGDLSVYWYQQSLDQGLQFLIQYYNGEERAKGNILERFSAQQFPDLHSELNLSSLELGDSALYFCASSVEAQAISPLHFGNGTRLTVT.

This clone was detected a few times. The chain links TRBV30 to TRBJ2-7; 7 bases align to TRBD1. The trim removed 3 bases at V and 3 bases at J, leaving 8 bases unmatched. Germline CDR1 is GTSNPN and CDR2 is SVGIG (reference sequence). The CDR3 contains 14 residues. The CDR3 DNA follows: TGTGCCTGGAGAGACTACAGGGGCGGCTACGAGCAGTACTTC. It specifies CAWRDYRGGYEQYF.

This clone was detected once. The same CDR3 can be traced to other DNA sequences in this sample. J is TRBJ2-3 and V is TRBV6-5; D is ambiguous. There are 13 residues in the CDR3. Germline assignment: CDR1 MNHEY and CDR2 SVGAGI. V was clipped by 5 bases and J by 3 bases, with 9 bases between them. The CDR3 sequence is CASSEVATDTQYF. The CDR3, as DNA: TGTGCCAGCAGTGAAGTTGCGACAGATACGCAGTATTTT.

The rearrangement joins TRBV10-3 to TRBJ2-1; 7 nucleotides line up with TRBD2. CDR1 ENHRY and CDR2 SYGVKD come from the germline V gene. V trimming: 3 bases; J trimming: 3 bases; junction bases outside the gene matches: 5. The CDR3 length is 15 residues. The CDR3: CAISDSGGSYNEQFF. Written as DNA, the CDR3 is TGTGCCATCAGTGATTCGGGGGGAAGCTACAATGAGCAGTTCTTC.

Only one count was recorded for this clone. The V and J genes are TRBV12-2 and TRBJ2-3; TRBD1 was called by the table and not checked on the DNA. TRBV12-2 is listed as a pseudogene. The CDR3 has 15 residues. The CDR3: CASRPFEGETDTQYF. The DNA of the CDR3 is TGTGCAAGTCGCCCATTTGAGGGGGAAACAGATACGCAGTATTTT.

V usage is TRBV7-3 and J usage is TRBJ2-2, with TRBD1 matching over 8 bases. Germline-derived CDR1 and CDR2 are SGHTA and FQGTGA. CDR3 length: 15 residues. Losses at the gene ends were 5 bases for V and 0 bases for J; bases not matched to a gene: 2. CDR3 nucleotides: TGTGCCAGCAGCCCGGGACAGGCGAACACCGGGGAGCTGTTTTTT. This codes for CASSPGQANTGELFF.

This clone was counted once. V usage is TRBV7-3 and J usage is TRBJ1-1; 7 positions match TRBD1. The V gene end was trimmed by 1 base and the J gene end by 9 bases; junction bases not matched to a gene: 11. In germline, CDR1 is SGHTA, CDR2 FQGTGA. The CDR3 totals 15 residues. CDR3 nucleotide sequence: TGTGCCAGCAGCTTAAATGGAGGCCCAGGGGGAAAAGCTTTCTTT. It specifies CASSLNGGPGGKAFF.

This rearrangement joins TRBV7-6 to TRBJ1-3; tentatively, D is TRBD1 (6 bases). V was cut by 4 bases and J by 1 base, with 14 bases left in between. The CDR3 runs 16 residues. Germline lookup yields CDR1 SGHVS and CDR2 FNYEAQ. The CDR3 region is CASSSQGGRSGNTIYF. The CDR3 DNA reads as TGTGCCAGCAGCTCACAAGGGGGACGGTCTGGAAACACCATATATTTT.

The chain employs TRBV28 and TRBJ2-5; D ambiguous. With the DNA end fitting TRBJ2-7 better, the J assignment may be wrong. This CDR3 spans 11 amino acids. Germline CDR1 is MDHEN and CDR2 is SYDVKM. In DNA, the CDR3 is TGTGCCAGCAGCTCTTACTACGAGCAGTACTTC. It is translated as CASSSYYEQYF.

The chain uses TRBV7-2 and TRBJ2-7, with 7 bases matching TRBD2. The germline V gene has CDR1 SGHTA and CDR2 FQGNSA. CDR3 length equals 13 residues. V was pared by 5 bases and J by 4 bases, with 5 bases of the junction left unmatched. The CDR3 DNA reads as TGTGCCAGCAGCCCTAGCGGAGAATACGAGCAGTACTTC. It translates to CASSPSGEYEQYF.

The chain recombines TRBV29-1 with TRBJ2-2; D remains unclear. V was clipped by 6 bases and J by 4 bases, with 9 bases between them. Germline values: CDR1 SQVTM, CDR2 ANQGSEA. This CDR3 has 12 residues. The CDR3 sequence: CSVATTTGELFF. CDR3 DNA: TGCAGCGTAGCTACTACCACCGGGGAGCTGTTTTTT.

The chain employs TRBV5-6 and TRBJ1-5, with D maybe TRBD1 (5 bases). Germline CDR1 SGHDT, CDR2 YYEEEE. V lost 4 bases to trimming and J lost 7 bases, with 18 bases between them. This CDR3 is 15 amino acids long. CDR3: CASSRRAGFGQPQHF. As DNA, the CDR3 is TGTGCCAGCAGCCGAAGGGCAGGGTTTGGGCAGCCCCAGCATTTT.

The CDR3 sequence: CASSFEYRGLEQYF. The DNA of the CDR3 is TGCGCCAGCAGCTTTGAATACAGGGGGCTTGAGCAGTACTTC. The chain has TRBV5-1 and TRBJ2-7; TRBD1 agrees at 9 bases. The CDR3 is 14 amino acids. CDR1 and CDR2 from the germline V gene are SGHRS and YFSETQ. J lost 7 bases, V lost 2 bases, and 7 bases had no gene match.

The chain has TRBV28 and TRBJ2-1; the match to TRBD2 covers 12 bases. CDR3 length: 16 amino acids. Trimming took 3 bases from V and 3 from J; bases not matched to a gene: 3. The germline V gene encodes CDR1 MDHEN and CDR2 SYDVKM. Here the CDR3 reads CASSFLAGGGYNEQFF. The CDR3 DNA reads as TGTGCCAGCAGTTTTCTAGCGGGAGGGGGCTACAATGAGCAGTTCTTC.

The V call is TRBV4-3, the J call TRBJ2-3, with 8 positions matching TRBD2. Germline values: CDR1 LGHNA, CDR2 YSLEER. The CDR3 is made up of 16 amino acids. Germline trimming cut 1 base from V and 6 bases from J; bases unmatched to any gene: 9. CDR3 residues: CASSQGSGGPGDTQYF. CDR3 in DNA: TGCGCCAGCAGCCAAGGGTCGGGAGGGCCCGGTGATACGCAGTATTTT.

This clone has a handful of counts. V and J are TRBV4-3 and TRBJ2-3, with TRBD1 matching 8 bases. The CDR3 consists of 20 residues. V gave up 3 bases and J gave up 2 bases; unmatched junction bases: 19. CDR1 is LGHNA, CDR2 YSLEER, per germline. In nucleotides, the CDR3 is TGCGCCAGCAGCCAGGCTCTTATGCCGCCGGGGACAGGCACCACAGATACGCAGTATTTT. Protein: CASSQALMPPGTGTTDTQYF.

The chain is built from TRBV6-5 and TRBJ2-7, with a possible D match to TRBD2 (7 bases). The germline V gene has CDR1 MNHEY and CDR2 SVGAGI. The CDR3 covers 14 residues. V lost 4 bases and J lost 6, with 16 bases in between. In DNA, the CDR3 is TGTGCCAGCAGTTTCTCGGGGGAGGGGGTCGAGCAGTACTTC. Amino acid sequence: CASSFSGEGVEQYF.

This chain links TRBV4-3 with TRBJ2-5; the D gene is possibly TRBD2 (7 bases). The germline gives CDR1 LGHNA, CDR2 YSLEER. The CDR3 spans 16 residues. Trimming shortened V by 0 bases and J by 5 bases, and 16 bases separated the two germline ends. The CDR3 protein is CASSQDPRGRGETQYF. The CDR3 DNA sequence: TGCGCCAGCAGCCAAGACCCCCGGGGGAGGGGGGAGACCCAGTACTTC.